This TCR beta chain was found in a study of blood T cell repertoires in COVID-19. TCRdb's table, derived via immunoSEQ multiplex PCR, lists solely in-frame clones and lacks some. The table records about 35,000 clones, 88% of them present only once. The ends were cut back, 5 bases at V and 2 bases at J, with 16 bases in the middle. Germline V lookup: CDR1 SGHTA, CDR2 FQGNSA. The CDR3 spans 15 residues. V is TRBV7-2 and J is TRBJ2-7; TRBD2 might be the D (6 bases). This TCR came from a human donor in a cohort sampled during active COVID-19. Sequenced input: peripheral blood. The CDR3 DNA reads TGTGCCAGCAGCCCTCCCCCAGGACTAACCTACGAGCAGTACTTC. It codes for CASSPPPGLTYEQYF.